These 21 T cell receptor beta chains were sequenced from one sample in a study of shared clonotypes between healthy human individuals. The data were produced by immunoSEQ multiplex PCR, yet TCRdb's version contains in-frame clones alone and is incomplete. The data contain under 750,000 clones, over 60% of them singletons. Sequenced sample: memory CD4+ T cells sorted from blood. Subset defined: CD45RA-negative fraction. The origin of the receptors is a woman in her 30s in good health.

V gene TRBV6-1 combines with J gene TRBJ1-5; no clear D gene. Germline V gives CDR1 MNHNS, CDR2 SASEGT. This CDR3 has 13 residues. V lost 4 bases and J lost 5, with 9 bases in between. The CDR3 here is CASSVYTDQPQHF. The CDR3 nucleotides read TGTGCCAGCAGTGTGTACACCGATCAGCCCCAGCATTTT.

V and J are TRBV4-1 and TRBJ2-3, with TRBD1 identical over 8 bases. Trimming at V came to 1 base and at J to 0 bases, leaving 3 bases not matched to a gene. Per the germline V gene, CDR1 is MGHRA and CDR2 is YSYEKL. CDR3 size: 16 residues. CDR3 DNA: TGCGCCAGCAGCCAAGCGGGGACAGGAAGCACAGATACGCAGTATTTT. Its protein is CASSQAGTGSTDTQYF.

The chain combines TRBV5-4 with TRBJ2-7; 10 bases agree with TRBD2. CDR1 is SGHNT, CDR2 YYREEE, per germline (reference sequence). V dropped 5 bases and J dropped 5; count of bases not matched to a gene: 10. This CDR3 region has 15 residues. DNA of the CDR3: TGTGCCAGCAGGCAACTAGCGGGAAGGGTCGACGAGCAGTACTTC. Translated, it gives CASRQLAGRVDEQYF.

The chain combines TRBV7-9 with TRBJ2-2, with 7 nucleotides matching TRBD2. Germline values: CDR1 SEHNR, CDR2 FQNEAQ (reference sequence). V dropped 2 bases and J dropped 1; count of bases not matched to a gene: 4. The CDR3 covers 16 residues. The CDR3 spells CASSLRSGMNTGELFF. CDR3 DNA sequence: TGTGCCAGCAGCTTACGGAGCGGGATGAACACCGGGGAGCTGTTTTTT.

The table lists this clone with a few counts. The chain combines TRBV5-1 with TRBJ2-7; no firm D call. Trimming shortened V by 6 bases and J by 5 bases, and 9 bases separated the two germline ends. Germline-derived CDR1 and CDR2 are SGHRS and YFSETQ. This CDR3 has 11 amino acids. The CDR3 loop is CASTNGNEQYF. CDR3 DNA: TGCGCCAGCACTAATGGGAACGAGCAGTACTTC.

CDR3 sequence reads: CASSYDGYNEQFF. CDR3 nucleotides: TGTGCCAGCAGTTACGACGGCTACAATGAGCAGTTCTTC. The chain links TRBV6-6 to TRBJ2-1; D unresolved. The V end was cut by 2 bases, the J end by 3 bases, with 5 bases between. Germline lookup yields CDR1 MNHNY and CDR2 SVGAGI (reference sequence). This CDR3 spans 13 amino acids.

In DNA form, the CDR3 reads TGTGCCAGCTCACGGGAGTACGCTGAAGCTTTCTTT. This encodes CASSREYAEAFF. The rearrangement links TRBV18 to TRBJ1-1, with D unclear. This CDR3 is 12 amino acids long. Deletions cut 4 bases from V and 6 bases from J, with 9 bases between. In germline, CDR1 is KGHSH, CDR2 LQKENI.

The rearrangement joins TRBV5-1 to TRBJ2-3; a weak D match, TRBD2 (5 bases). The CDR3 covers 14 residues. CDR1 is SGHRS, CDR2 YFSETQ, per germline. The V end was cut by 0 bases, the J end by 6 bases, with 11 bases between. The CDR3 loop is CASSLVGSLDTQYF. As DNA, the CDR3 is TGCGCCAGCAGCTTGGTAGGGAGTTTGGATACGCAGTATTTT.

This clone has more than one count but fewer than ten. The J gene is TRBJ1-3, the V gene TRBV6-6; the D is unclear. The CDR3 covers 14 residues. V was trimmed by 6 bases and J by 2 bases, leaving 11 bases between them. Germline-derived CDR1 and CDR2 are MNHNY and SVGAGI (reference sequence). The CDR3 spells CASRSQAAGNTIYF. The CDR3 bases are TGTGCCAGCAGATCTCAAGCGGCTGGAAACACCATATATTTT.

V gene TRBV28 combines with J gene TRBJ1-4, with TRBD1 as a possible D gene (5 bases). The CDR3 consists of 14 residues. Trimming shortened V by 6 bases and J by 7 bases, and 15 bases separated the two germline ends. Per germline, CDR1 MDHEN and CDR2 SYDVKM. The CDR3 protein is CASSRTSGGEKLFF. The CDR3 DNA sequence: TGTGCCAGCAGCCGCACAAGCGGGGGTGAAAAACTGTTTTTT.

The chain couples TRBV7-9 to TRBJ1-4; D not resolved. Trimming took 3 bases from V and 5 from J, leaving 10 bases between them. This CDR3 comprises 14 residues. Germline CDR1 reads SEHNR; CDR2 reads FQNEAQ (reference sequence). Here the CDR3 reads CASSFLTRNEKLFF. DNA of the CDR3: TGTGCCAGCAGCTTTTTAACACGGAATGAAAAACTGTTTTTT.

The rearrangement uses TRBV4-1 and TRBJ1-1; no clear D gene. The CDR3 runs to 14 residues. Germline V CDR1 and CDR2: MGHRA, YSYEKL. The ends were cut back, 2 bases at V and 1 base at J, with 8 bases in the middle. CDR3 region: CASSQPTQNTEAFF. CDR3 in DNA: TGCGCCAGCAGCCAACCAACACAGAACACTGAAGCTTTCTTT.

The V call is TRBV4-1, the J call TRBJ2-3, with a possible D match to TRBD2 (7 bases). Trimming cost V 1 base and J 4 bases, with 21 bases left between them. The CDR3 loop spans 18 amino acids. The germline gives CDR1 MGHRA, CDR2 YSYEKL. This chain's CDR3 is CASSQGFLRGAGADTQYF. The CDR3 region has the DNA TGCGCCAGCAGCCAAGGTTTCCTCCGGGGGGCGGGTGCAGATACGCAGTATTTT.

The chain recombines TRBV28 with TRBJ2-7; D is unresolved. Germline V gene data show CDR1 as MDHEN and CDR2 as SYDVKM. The CDR3 covers 11 residues. Trimming stripped 6 bases from V and 3 bases from J, with 6 bases between. The CDR3: CASRGIYEQYF. CDR3 bases: TGTGCCAGCAGGGGAATCTACGAGCAGTACTTC.

The chain carries TRBV28 and TRBJ1-2, with 9 bases matching TRBD1. V trimming: 7 bases; J trimming: 8 bases; junction bases outside the gene matches: 14. This CDR3 has 15 residues. Germline CDR1 is MDHEN and CDR2 is SYDVKM. CDR3 DNA sequence: TGTGCCAGCAACCTGGGGACAGGGAGGCTCTGGGGCTACACCTTC. Protein: CASNLGTGRLWGYTF.

CDR3: CASSELGGDGTDTQYF. The CDR3 DNA is TGTGCCAGCAGCGAACTCGGGGGCGATGGCACAGATACGCAGTATTTT. The chain recombines TRBV6-1 with TRBJ2-3; D tentatively reads TRBD1 or TRBD2 (6 bases each). The V and J ends lost 6 bases and 1 base respectively, with 17 bases between them. CDR1 is MNHNS and CDR2 is SASEGT in the germline V gene. The CDR3 runs 16 residues.

This clone was picked up a small number of times. The chain recombines TRBV6-5 with TRBJ2-7; 8 nucleotides agree with TRBD1. Trimming took 6 bases from V and 1 from J; bases not matched to a gene: 5. The CDR3 is 14 residues long. Germline values: CDR1 MNHEY, CDR2 SVGAGI. In DNA, the CDR3 is TGTGCCAGCAGGTGGGGACAGGATTCCTACGAGCAGTACTTC. Translated, it gives CASRWGQDSYEQYF.

The chain joins TRBV11-1 to TRBJ2-1; TRBD2 is a possible D gene (5 bases). The CDR3 has 13 residues. CDR1 is SGHAT and CDR2 is FQDESV in the germline V gene (reference sequence). Trimming cost V 3 bases and J 8 bases, with 11 bases left between them. CDR3 amino acids: CASSFTGSDEQFF. In nucleotides, the CDR3 is TGTGCCAGCAGCTTCACGGGAAGCGATGAGCAGTTCTTC.

The chain joins TRBV27 to TRBJ2-1, with 14 bases lining up with TRBD2. This CDR3 spans 15 amino acids. Germline V gene data show CDR1 as MNHEY and CDR2 as SMNVEV (reference sequence). The ends lost 7 bases at V and 7 bases at J; junction bases unmatched: 6. The CDR3 DNA is TGTGCCAGCAAAACCGGGACTAGCGGGAGTAATGAGCAGTTCTTC. Translation gives CASKTGTSGSNEQFF.

This sequence joins TRBV7-7 and TRBJ2-5; D may be TRBD2 (5 bases). Trimming removed 5 bases at V and 3 bases at J, with 16 bases between. CDR1 and CDR2 (germline): SSHAT, FNYEAQ (reference sequence). The CDR3 covers 15 residues. This CDR3 is CASSPRRGAEETQYF. The CDR3 DNA reads TGTGCCAGCAGCCCGCGTCGGGGAGCGGAAGAGACCCAGTACTTC.

Comment on this clone: Other DNA variants within this sample encode the same CDR3. CDR3 nucleotides: TGTGCCAGCAGGAAACACAACACTGAAGCTTTCTTT. Translated: CASRKHNTEAFF. The chain employs TRBV27 and TRBJ1-1; D gene uncertain. The germline V gene has CDR1 MNHEY and CDR2 SMNVEV (reference sequence). The CDR3 spans 12 residues. Trimming stripped 6 bases from V and 2 bases from J, with 7 bases between.